This T cell receptor beta chain appears in the sequencing data of a study of cytomegalovirus exposure and HLA in healthy donors (dated by TCRdb to the late 2010s). Describing the broader study: An earlier analysis of roughly 610 of the donors reported 250 to 300 Gb of sequence data and 117 million unique TCR beta sequences obtained from 150 million to 200 million T cells. About 330 gigabases of sequencing data and about 92 million unique TCR sequences made up an early release that covered around 640 HLA-typed donors. Of the 300 to 500 genotyped donors, 65% to 90% were placed in the genetic ancestry cluster associated with self-reported Caucasian donors. The study aimed to test whether signatures of past pathogen exposure could be identified by cataloging public T cell receptors. Using immunosequencing, the study profiled T cell repertoires from fewer than 700 subjects and related those repertoires to cytomegalovirus serostatus. A separate validation cohort of 100 to 150 different subjects was used in addition to the 666-subject first cohort. To predict cytomegalovirus infection status, the study brought together high-throughput TCR immunosequencing, statistical association of individual TCRs with disease status, and machine learning. To study patterns of TCR occurrence, a later analysis re-analyzed previously published TCR beta repertoires from 666 donors and added high-resolution HLA genotyping. Rather than drawing on any new phenotypic data, the later analysis identified candidate immune exposures from TCR beta sequences and the way those sequences occurred across donors. To decide whether each TCR beta V gene segment behaved as functional or pseudogenic, an earlier analysis of nearly 600 of the donors relied on high-throughput TCR beta sequencing. Alongside the repertoire data, information on donor age, sex, ethnicity and CMV serostatus was compiled. In a later genetic analysis, genome-wide SNP genotypes for about three fifths of the 666 donors were used, and that subset was treated as a discovery cohort. All discovery cohort repertoires had been generated using a single sequencing platform. HLA typing covered class I and class II loci at four-digit resolution. The number of donors typed differed by locus, with about 629-630 for A, B, C, DRB1 and DQB1, roughly 520 for DQA1, over 600 for DPA1, and approximately 470 for DPB1. Because of strong linkage in the cohort, roughly five DR-DQ haplotypes were treated as single units for association and clustering. On average, around 230,000 unique TCR beta nucleotide sequences were sequenced per donor among a few hundred genotyped donors of the cohort, with around 19% of those sequences being non-productive. The research as a whole found: A cluster of highly shared sequence variants was judged likely to be a technical artifact of the sequencing pipeline. In this cohort, only TCR beta chains were sequenced, and detectable features were limited by the absence of alpha or paired-chain data. An association between a missense DCLRE1C variant and V-gene and J-gene trimming of TCR beta chains was found in a later genetic analysis and replicated in an independent cohort. In a later analysis, TCR association rates were found to vary across HLA loci, with the most associated TCRs seen for DRB1 alleles and the fewest for HLA-C alleles. Because HLA typing was missing for some donors at each locus, association tests included only the typed subset. Most TCR sequences were seen in very few donors, while some public TCRs were found in many individuals. The only immune exposure information available for the cohort was CMV serostatus. The classifier was reported to diagnose cytomegalovirus status with high specificity and sensitivity in both the original and validation cohorts. Sequencing depth was assumed to be roughly uniform across donors in the presence/absence analyses, though that assumption may not hold. Correlated functional status among segregating V segments might reflect linkage disequilibrium, but an unknown experimental factor could not be ruled out. The 87-base-pair reads could not distinguish some IMGT-functional V segments, including TRBV6-2 and TRBV6-3, so those segments were excluded. Approximately 16 rarely observed V segments, including chromosome 9 orphons, were excluded from the earlier analysis of approximately 500 of the donors because counts were too low. At a false discovery rate of 0.05, a later analysis linked 16,951 TCR beta sequences to specific HLA alleles. In a later analysis, HLA-associated TCR beta chains were found to be more clonally expanded and to have lower generation probabilities than equally common non-associated chains. The authors suggested that the approach could potentially be extended to other disease states and immunological phenotypes. In vitro tests confirmed that three of the cytomegalovirus-associated TCR beta chains recognize cytomegalovirus antigens. Most CMV-associated TCR beta chains appeared to be HLA-restricted in a later analysis, and the HLA associations seemed to be driven largely by CMV exposure. The study gave a list of about 160 TCR beta chains associated with cytomegalovirus. Strong co-occurrence of HLA alleles, especially DR and DQ, made assigning TCR associations to individual alleles difficult. A later genetic analysis reported fewer N-insertions in productive TCRs among donors in an Asian-associated ancestry cluster than the roughly 640-donor mean. According to a later analysis, parvovirus B19, influenza, CMV and Epstein-Barr virus appeared linked to several top co-occurrence clusters. In an earlier analysis of about 540 of the donors, most TCR beta V segments were observed in productive rearrangements about 90% or about 30% of the time, broadly matching IMGT annotations. A further reported finding was that TCR beta sequences accurately predicted the HLA-A and HLA-B alleles for most subjects in the first cohort.

The cohort comprised approximately 700 healthy bone marrow donors. At the time of sampling, all cohort members were nominally healthy, though unrecorded immune exposures were likely present. The donor was CMV seropositive and was included in the group of 250 to 300 seropositive cohort members. Each donor provided a peripheral blood sample, and peripheral blood mononuclear cells were used for TCR beta sequencing. Genomic DNA extraction from the blood cell samples was performed with the Qiagen DNeasy Blood Extraction Kit. The library came from the immunoSEQ multiplex PCR assay. A mixture of 60 forward primers for TCR Vbeta segments and 13 reverse primers for TCR Jbeta segments was used in the multiplex PCR. Amplification of the CDR3 region of rearranged TCR beta genes was performed with a multiplex PCR assay on genomic DNA. Amplified TCR beta libraries were sequenced as 87-base-pair reads on the Illumina HiSeq System. The published analysis was carried out like this. In a later analysis, 77 million or so unique TCR beta chains were counted across the 500 to 850 repertoires, and around 11 million of these chains were shared by at least two donors. Raw reads were error-corrected and collapsed into unique sequences with a nearest-neighbor algorithm that merged closely related sequences to remove PCR and sequencing errors. V, D and J gene segments were assigned by aligning CDR3 sequences to IMGT reference sequences. For a sequence to be retained, a match of at least six nucleotides to both a V gene segment and a J gene segment was required. A rearrangement counted as productive if the CDR3 had no stop codons and remained in frame with V and J, and every other rearrangement counted as non-productive. CDR3 was defined according to IMGT convention as the region running from the second conserved V-encoded cysteine to the conserved J-encoded phenylalanine. The earlier analysis of about 590 of the donors excluded sequences that lacked an unambiguous match to a single V gene segment. An earlier analysis of several hundred of the donors called V segments functional above 56.7% productive rearrangements and segregating when the between-donor standard deviation exceeded 5%. A statistical classification framework was built to diagnose cytomegalovirus status from the catalog of TCR beta chain sequences. A later analysis assigned V and J genes by comparing TCR nucleotide sequences with IMGT/GENE-DB human TR gene sequences. The TCRdist pipeline was used in a later analysis to assign CDR3 sequences and most-parsimonious VDJ recombination scenarios. In a later analysis, each TCR beta chain was defined by its CDR3 amino acid sequence together with its V-gene family, and reads lacking a unique V-gene family were excluded. A later analysis removed several hundred highly shared, low-generation-probability nucleotide sequences to deal with suspected cross-contamination and a sequencing artifact. In a later analysis, a clonal expansion index was calculated for each public chain from normalized within-repertoire ranks of inferred template counts. In a later analysis, generation probabilities were computed using a VDJ recombination model fitted to out-of-frame rearrangements, and the results were checked against IGoR. In a later analysis, TCR-TCR, TCR-HLA and TCR-CMV co-occurrence was scored with hypergeometric tests, and a repertoire-size bias correction was applied to TCR pairs. False discovery rates were estimated in a later analysis by permuting HLA or CMV assignments 20 times. In a later analysis, co-occurring TCRs were grouped using DBSCAN, and TCRdist sequence similarity was added for clustering within HLA-allele-positive subsets. Repertoires with fewer than 30,000 or more than 120,000 public chains, plus five repertoires with anomalous nucleotide sharing, were excluded from co-occurrence clustering. TCRdb carries this immuneACCESS record with in-frame sequences only. Its versions omit some clonotypes, under half of them owing to an unresolved V gene in the studies checked, with the rest unexplained. Clone size and the V and J calls come from that table; the DNA yielded D and trimming. Here the sample has 60,000 to 90,000 clones; approximately 70% occur a single time. Around 9.7% of the sample rests with the top ten.

A remark on this clone: Its recognized antigen is unknown. No much larger clone exists at a distance of one base, and base qualities are not known.

The CDR3 measures 15 amino acids from cysteine to phenylalanine. The read is trimmed to its CDR3 DNA, 45 bases read in frame from base 1. CDR1 SSHAT and CDR2 FNYEAQ were looked up in the germline V gene (reference sequence). Ends trimmed: V by 5 bases, J by 0 bases; bases unmatched to a gene: 2. The chain uses TRBV7-7 and TRBJ2-1, with 9 junctional bases fitting TRBD2. The sequencing input was PBMCs. The origin of this receptor is a woman aged 50 to 60 in good health and CMV-seropositive. The CDR3 in this case is CASSISGSSYNEQFF. The DNA reads TGTGCCAGCAGCATTAGCGGGAGCTCCTACAATGAGCAGTTCTTC. Extended through the reference TRBV7-7 and TRBJ2-1 proteins, this CDR3 yields the full variable domain: GAGVSQSPRYKVTKRGQDVTLRCDPISSHATLYWYQQALGQGPEFLTYFNYEAQPDKSGLPSDRFSAERPEGSISTLTIQRTEQRDSAMYRCASSISGSSYNEQFFGPGTRLTVL.